This TCR beta chain appears in the sequencing data of a study of control samples from healthy donors and cancer patients. Germline CDR1 and CDR2: MNHEY and SVGEGT. The CDR3 is 15 amino acids. Trimming took 4 bases from V and 5 from J, leaving 17 bases between them. Measured with immunoSEQ multiplex PCR; TCRdb has only the in-frame clones, and not every one. The table shows 350,000 to 450,000 clones, with about nine tenths occurring only once. The sequence was collected from a man aged 35 to 55 with head and neck cancer. Sequenced material: PBMCs. This chain connects TRBV6-2 or TRBV6-3 to TRBJ2-5; either TRBD1 or TRBD2 may supply D (6 bases each). The CDR3 sequence is CASSFSWGAGETQYF. Written as DNA, the CDR3 is TGTGCCAGCAGTTTCTCCTGGGGGGCCGGGGAGACCCAGTACTTC.